This record covers a single T cell receptor (beta chain). The antigen remains unidentified. This record comes from a study of Ad26.COV2.S vaccination and SARS-CoV-2 variants. Study context: Donor got 5x10^10 or 1x10^11 viral particles of Ad26.COV2.S. Points from the study as a whole: Placebo and vaccine recipients had non-spike TCR breadth that was similar.

Libraries were prepared by immunoSEQ multiplex PCR; TCRdb keeps only in-frame clonotypes and omits some of them. The sample includes about 250,000 clones, around 87% of them seen just once. The sample's treatment: approximately 18 received Ad26.COV2.S at low or high dose, single or two shots; several received placebo; per-sample allocation not given. Samples came from day 63 after the first vaccine or placebo injection. Donation was by an adult aged 18-55 years who was in Boston. The sequence came from a person aged 18-60 years who received the Ad26.COV2.S COVID-19 vaccine or a placebo. Here the sequenced sample was peripheral blood, taken in a trial of Ad26.COV2.S vaccine versus placebo.

The CDR3 spells CASSFGIFTDTQYF. The CDR3 DNA is TGCGCCAGCAGCTTTGGCATATTCACAGATACGCAGTATTTT. This chain connects TRBV5-1 to TRBJ2-3; the D is unclear. The CDR3 contains 14 residues. V lost 2 bases, J lost 2 bases, and 9 bases lay in between. Germline V gene data show CDR1 as SGHRS and CDR2 as YFSETQ.